This T cell receptor beta chain was identified in a study of control samples from healthy donors and cancer patients. The junction had 7 bases not matched to a gene; V was cut back by 1 base and J by 5 bases. CDR1 and CDR2 (germline): SGHVS, FQNEAQ. This CDR3 spans 15 amino acids. Clones were sequenced by immunoSEQ multiplex PCR, and TCRdb holds only the in-frame ones, with some missing. The data hold fewer than 500,000 clones, with around nine tenths observed a single time. Sample: PBMCs. The sequence came from a man aged 40-49 years with head and neck cancer. The rearrangement joins TRBV7-8 to TRBJ1-1; 7 nucleotides align to TRBD1. This chain's CDR3 is CASSLGQGGVTEAFF. In DNA form, the CDR3 reads TGTGCCAGCAGCTTAGGACAGGGTGGGGTGACTGAAGCTTTCTTT. Using reference TRBV7-8 and TRBJ1-1 for the parts outside the CDR3, the full variable domain is GAGVSQSPRYKVAKRGQDVALRCDPISGHVSLFWYQQALGQGPEFLTYFQNEAQLDKSGLPSDRFFAERPEGSVSTLKIQRTQQEDSAVYLCASSLGQGGVTEAFFGQGTRLTVV.